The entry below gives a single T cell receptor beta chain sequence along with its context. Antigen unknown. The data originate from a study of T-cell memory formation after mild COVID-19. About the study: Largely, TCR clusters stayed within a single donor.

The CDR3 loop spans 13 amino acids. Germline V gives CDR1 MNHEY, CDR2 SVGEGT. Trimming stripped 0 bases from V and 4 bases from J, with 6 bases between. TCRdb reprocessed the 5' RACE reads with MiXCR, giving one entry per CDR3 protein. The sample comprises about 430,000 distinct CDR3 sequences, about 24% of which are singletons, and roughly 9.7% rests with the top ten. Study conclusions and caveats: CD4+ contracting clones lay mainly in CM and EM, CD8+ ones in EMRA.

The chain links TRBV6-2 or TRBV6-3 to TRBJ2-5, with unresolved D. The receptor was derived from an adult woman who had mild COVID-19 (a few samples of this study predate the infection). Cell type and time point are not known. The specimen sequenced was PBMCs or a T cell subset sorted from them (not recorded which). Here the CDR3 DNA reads TGTGCCAGCAGTTACTCTGCCTTAGAGACCCAGTACTTC. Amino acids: CASSYSALETQYF.